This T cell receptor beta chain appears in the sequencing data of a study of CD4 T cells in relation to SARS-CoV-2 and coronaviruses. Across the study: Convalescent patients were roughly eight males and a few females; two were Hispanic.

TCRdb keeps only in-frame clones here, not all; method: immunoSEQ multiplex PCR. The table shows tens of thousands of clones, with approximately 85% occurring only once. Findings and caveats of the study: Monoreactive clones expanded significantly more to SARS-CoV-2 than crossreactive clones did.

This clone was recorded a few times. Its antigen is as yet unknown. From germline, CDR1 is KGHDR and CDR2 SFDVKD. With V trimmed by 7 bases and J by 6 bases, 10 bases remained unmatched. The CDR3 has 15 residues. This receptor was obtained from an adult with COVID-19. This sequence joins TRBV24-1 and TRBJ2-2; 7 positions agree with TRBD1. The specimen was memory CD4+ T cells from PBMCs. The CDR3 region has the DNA TGTGCCACCAGCGAAGTTAAAAGGGGGCCCGGGGAGCTGTTTTTT. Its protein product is CATSEVKRGPGELFF.